In its sample, the clone carrying this T cell receptor beta chain was seen a few times. The data belong to a study of blood T cell repertoires in COVID-19. The germline gives CDR1 SGHVS, CDR2 FQNEAQ. The CDR3 sequence is 14 residues long. V dropped 2 bases and J dropped 4; count of bases not matched to a gene: 3. Sequenced by immunoSEQ multiplex PCR; TCRdb stores in-frame clones only, minus some. The repertoire holds roughly 250,000 clones, 80% to 90% seen once, with less than 3% in the top ten. V gene TRBV7-8 combines with J gene TRBJ2-7, with 9 bases matching TRBD2. The source is a woman between 45 and 60 years old with acute or convalescent COVID-19. Sequencing input: peripheral blood. CDR3 sequence reads: CASSLILAGYEQYF. The CDR3 DNA follows: TGTGCCAGCAGCTTAATTCTAGCGGGGTACGAGCAGTACTTC.